A selection of T cell receptor beta chains follows, all from one sample in a study of T cell repertoires in cytomegalovirus infection. Their antigens are not known. TCRdb re-analysed the reads in MiXCR, keeping a single row per CDR3 protein. The data hold approximately 65,000 distinct CDR3 sequences, with around 20% observed a single time. Sequenced material: CD8+ T cells from cultured PBMCs, taken from culture after CMV antigen stimulation. The source of these receptors is a human donor in good health (CMV status not recorded). Some clones in this sample may be carry-over from other donors' samples. The CDR3 runs from the conserved cysteine through the conserved F or W. Fields, in order: D gene, V gene, clone size, J gene, CDR3 DNA, CDR3 protein. The D gene is left open where the match is weak. Size is omitted from some rows. Given values are once, few, many or a class for expanded clones.

d_call: .
v_call: TRBV29-1
clone_size: .
j_call: TRBJ2-6
cdr3_nt: TGCAGCGTTGCTCTCGGGGGGCGCGTGCCTGGGGCCAACGTCCTGACTTTC
cdr3_aa: CSVALGGRVPGANVLTF

d_call: .
v_call: TRBV7-8
clone_size: few
j_call: TRBJ2-1
cdr3_nt: TGTGCCAGCAGCATAGAAGGACCTTGGCCCTACAATGAGCAGTTCTTC
cdr3_aa: CASSIEGPWPYNEQFF

d_call: .
v_call: TRBV27
clone_size: few
j_call: TRBJ1-1
cdr3_nt: TGTGCCAGCAGTTTAAGCGCAGGGGTCCCTGAAGCTTTCTTT
cdr3_aa: CASSLSAGVPEAFF

d_call: .
v_call: TRBV6-5
clone_size: many
j_call: TRBJ1-1
cdr3_nt: TGTGCCAGCAGTTATGGGACTTTGGACACTGAAGCTTTCTTT
cdr3_aa: CASSYGTLDTEAFF

d_call: TRBD2
v_call: TRBV19
clone_size: few
j_call: TRBJ2-6
cdr3_nt: TGTGCCAGTATTGGGACTACTCGGGGGGCCAACGTCCTGACTTTC
cdr3_aa: CASIGTTRGANVLTF

d_call: .
v_call: TRBV6-6
clone_size: once
j_call: TRBJ1-2
cdr3_nt: TGTGCCAGCAGTTACATCCGGGGGCTCGGCTACACCTTC
cdr3_aa: CASSYIRGLGYTF

d_call: TRBD1
v_call: TRBV12-3/TRBV12-4
clone_size: few
j_call: TRBJ1-5
cdr3_nt: TGTGCCAGTGACAGGGGGGACAATCAGCCCCAGCATTTT
cdr3_aa: CASDRGDNQPQHF

d_call: .
v_call: TRBV6-5
clone_size: .
j_call: TRBJ1-2
cdr3_nt: TGTGCCAGCAGTTACTCTGTTGGGGGCGAGGGCTACACCTTC
cdr3_aa: CASSYSVGGEGYTF

d_call: TRBD1
v_call: TRBV7-3
clone_size: many
j_call: TRBJ2-1
cdr3_nt: TGTGCCAGCAGCCCCCGGGACAGCTCCTACAATGAGCAGTTCTTC
cdr3_aa: CASSPRDSSYNEQFF

d_call: .
v_call: TRBV20-1
clone_size: .
j_call: TRBJ1-2
cdr3_nt: TGCAGTGCGAGGAGCGGGGACTCCTATGGCTACACCTTC
cdr3_aa: CSARSGDSYGYTF